Listed below are T cell receptor beta chains from one sample, sequenced in a study of CD8 T cells in Susac syndrome. TCRdb itself ran the immunoSEQ multiplex PCR reads through MiXCR, one entry per CDR3 protein. The repertoire holds 95,000 to 150,000 distinct CDR3 sequences, with over 90% as singletons. The sample taken for sequencing was CD4+ T cells from PBMCs. The receptors shown here come from a human donor with Susac syndrome. The CDR3 runs from the conserved cysteine through the conserved F or W. Each record gives: CDR3 DNA, CDR3 protein, clone size, J gene, V gene, D gene. D genes are given only for firm matches. Some rows mark clone size as missing; the rest say once, few, many or name a class of expanded clone.

DNA: TGTGCCAGCGCATCGGACAGAAACTATGGCTACACCTTC
CDR3: CASASDRNYGYTF
size: NA
J: TRBJ1-2
V: TRBV27
D: NA

DNA: TGTGCCAGCAGCTTACCCAACAGCGGGAGAACCGGGGAGCTGTTTTTT
CDR3: CASSLPNSGRTGELFF
size: NA
J: TRBJ2-2
V: TRBV7-2
D: TRBD2

DNA: TGTGCCAGCAGCTTGTCAACCGGTCAGGTAGATGGCTACACCTTC
CDR3: CASSLSTGQVDGYTF
size: NA
J: TRBJ1-2
V: TRBV7-9
D: NA

DNA: TGCAGTGCTAGTTTTACAGACAATGAGCAGTTCTTC
CDR3: CSASFTDNEQFF
size: NA
J: TRBJ2-1
V: TRBV20-1
D: NA

DNA: TGTGCCAGCAGCTTAGAGGGAGGGCGTGAGCAGTACTTC
CDR3: CASSLEGGREQYF
size: NA
J: TRBJ2-7
V: TRBV7-2
D: TRBD2

DNA: TGTGCCAGCAGTTATCAGCGGGAGGCGTACGAGCAGTACTTC
CDR3: CASSYQREAYEQYF
size: NA
J: TRBJ2-7
V: TRBV6-5
D: TRBD2

DNA: TGTGCCAGCAGCTTAGAAGGGATCGCCGGGGAGCTGTTTTTT
CDR3: CASSLEGIAGELFF
size: NA
J: TRBJ2-2
V: TRBV11-3
D: NA

DNA: TGCGCCACCTCTCCGGCGGGATACACCGGGGAGCTGTTTTTT
CDR3: CATSPAGYTGELFF
size: NA
J: TRBJ2-2
V: TRBV5-1
D: NA

DNA: TGTGCCAGCAGGGGGACTAGCGGAAACACCGGGGAGCTGTTTTTT
CDR3: CASRGTSGNTGELFF
size: once
J: TRBJ2-2
V: TRBV9
D: TRBD2

DNA: TGTGCCATCAGTGAAGGGACAGGAAATCAGCCCCAGCATTTT
CDR3: CAISEGTGNQPQHF
size: NA
J: TRBJ1-5
V: TRBV10-3
D: TRBD1

DNA: TGTGCCAGCAGCGTAGAAGGCTTCTCCTACAATGAGCAGTTCTTC
CDR3: CASSVEGFSYNEQFF
size: NA
J: TRBJ2-1
V: TRBV9
D: NA

DNA: TGCAGCGTTGGAAGGGATTCCTACGAGCAGTACTTC
CDR3: CSVGRDSYEQYF
size: NA
J: TRBJ2-7
V: TRBV29-1
D: NA

DNA: TGTGCCAGCTCGGGTTCTTTCTACAATGAGCAGTTCTTC
CDR3: CASSGSFYNEQFF
size: NA
J: TRBJ2-1
V: TRBV18
D: NA

DNA: TGTGCCAGCAGCCATGACTGGCGCGGGACCCAGTACTTC
CDR3: CASSHDWRGTQYF
size: NA
J: TRBJ2-5
V: TRBV14
D: NA

DNA: TGTGCCAGCAGCGCTTGGTCCCGAGTAGAGACCCAGTACTTC
CDR3: CASSAWSRVETQYF
size: once
J: TRBJ2-5
V: TRBV27
D: NA

DNA: TGCGCCAGCAGCTTGGAGGGAATAGCCGGGGAGACCCAGTACTTC
CDR3: CASSLEGIAGETQYF
size: once
J: TRBJ2-5
V: TRBV5-1
D: NA

DNA: TGTGCCATCAGTGAGTCGGTCGAAAACACCGGGGAGCTGTTTTTT
CDR3: CAISESVENTGELFF
size: NA
J: TRBJ2-2
V: TRBV10-3
D: NA

DNA: TGTGCCAGCAGCCAAGATGTTAGCGGGAGACGGGAGACCCAGTACTTC
CDR3: CASSQDVSGRRETQYF
size: NA
J: TRBJ2-5
V: TRBV3-1
D: TRBD2

DNA: TGTGCCAGCAGCTTAGGTGGACAGGACACTGAAGCTTTCTTT
CDR3: CASSLGGQDTEAFF
size: NA
J: TRBJ1-1
V: TRBV7-2
D: TRBD1

DNA: TGCAGTGCTAGAGTCCCAGGGGGAGCCAAAGGGTCGTACGAGCAGTACTTC
CDR3: CSARVPGGAKGSYEQYF
size: NA
J: TRBJ2-7
V: TRBV20-1
D: TRBD1

DNA: TGTGCCAGCAAAGGGGGCGAAAACACCGGGGAGCTGTTTTTT
CDR3: CASKGGENTGELFF
size: once
J: TRBJ2-2
V: TRBV6-5
D: TRBD1

DNA: TGCGCCAGCAGCTTGCTAGCCGGGGTAGGGGCCGGGGAGCTGTTTTTT
CDR3: CASSLLAGVGAGELFF
size: once
J: TRBJ2-2
V: TRBV5-1
D: NA

DNA: TGCAGCGCAGACGGGGGGTCGGAGACCCAGTACTTC
CDR3: CSADGGSETQYF
size: NA
J: TRBJ2-5
V: TRBV29-1
D: TRBD2

DNA: TGCAGCGTTGGTCTAGCGGTAACCTACAATGAGCAGTTCTTC
CDR3: CSVGLAVTYNEQFF
size: NA
J: TRBJ2-1
V: TRBV29-1
D: TRBD2

DNA: TGTGCCAGCAGCCAAGATCAGAAGGACATTCAGTACTTC
CDR3: CASSQDQKDIQYF
size: NA
J: TRBJ2-4
V: TRBV4-2
D: NA

DNA: TGTGCCAGCAGCCCTAGTTTGGGGCGAGATACGCAGTATTTT
CDR3: CASSPSLGRDTQYF
size: NA
J: TRBJ2-3
V: TRBV3-1
D: NA

DNA: TGCAGTGCCCACTATACAGCCAAAAACATTCAGTACTTC
CDR3: CSAHYTAKNIQYF
size: NA
J: TRBJ2-4
V: TRBV20-1
D: NA

DNA: TGTGCCAGCAGCGTAGAACCAGCGGGGAGAGAGTACTCCTACGAGCAGTACTTC
CDR3: CASSVEPAGREYSYEQYF
size: NA
J: TRBJ2-7
V: TRBV9
D: TRBD2

DNA: TGTGCCAGCAGTTACAAGGGACAGTCCTACGAGCAGTACTTC
CDR3: CASSYKGQSYEQYF
size: NA
J: TRBJ2-7
V: TRBV6-5
D: TRBD1

DNA: TGTGCCAGCAGTGGCGGGACAGGGGGCAAAGCTGGGGCCAACGTCCTGACTTTC
CDR3: CASSGGTGGKAGANVLTF
size: NA
J: TRBJ2-6
V: TRBV6-2/TRBV6-3
D: TRBD1

DNA: TGTGCCTTTAGTAGCGGGGCCTACAATGAGCAGTTCTTC
CDR3: CAFSSGAYNEQFF
size: NA
J: TRBJ2-1
V: TRBV30
D: TRBD2

DNA: TGTGCCAGCAGTTACGGGACAGGGTCGAACACCGGGGAGCTGTTTTTT
CDR3: CASSYGTGSNTGELFF
size: NA
J: TRBJ2-2
V: TRBV6-6
D: TRBD1

DNA: TGCAGCGTAGACAGGGGGTACACCGGGGAGCTGTTTTTT
CDR3: CSVDRGYTGELFF
size: once
J: TRBJ2-2
V: TRBV29-1
D: TRBD1

DNA: TGCAGTGCCTTTACCCCGGGACCGGCAGAGCAGTACTTC
CDR3: CSAFTPGPAEQYF
size: NA
J: TRBJ2-7
V: TRBV20-1
D: NA

DNA: TGTGCCAGCCTTCGGACAGGTGTCCACGAGCAGTACTTC
CDR3: CASLRTGVHEQYF
size: NA
J: TRBJ2-7
V: TRBV12-3/TRBV12-4
D: TRBD1

DNA: TGCGCCAGCAGCTTGGAGACTATGGTAGGCGGGGAGCTGTTTTTT
CDR3: CASSLETMVGGELFF
size: NA
J: TRBJ2-2
V: TRBV5-1
D: NA

DNA: TGCAGCGTTGAAGGTGGAGGAGGGAACACCGGGGAGCTGTTTTTT
CDR3: CSVEGGGGNTGELFF
size: once
J: TRBJ2-2
V: TRBV29-1
D: NA

DNA: TGTGCCAGCCGCCGGGGACAGGGGCAGTACGAGCAGTACTTC
CDR3: CASRRGQGQYEQYF
size: NA
J: TRBJ2-7
V: TRBV7-9
D: TRBD1

DNA: TGCGCCAGCAGCTTGGCCCCGACTAATACAGGGGCCTACACCTTC
CDR3: CASSLAPTNTGAYTF
size: NA
J: TRBJ1-2
V: TRBV5-1
D: TRBD1

DNA: TGTGCCACCAGTGAACATGGACAGGGGGCTCGGACCGGGGAGCTGTTTTTT
CDR3: CATSEHGQGARTGELFF
size: NA
J: TRBJ2-2
V: TRBV24-1
D: TRBD1